This entry lists 6 T cell receptor beta chains sequenced from one sample in a study of blood T cell repertoires in COVID-19. Assay used: immunoSEQ multiplex PCR; TCRdb lists only in-frame clones, some missing. Altogether 96,000 or so clones are present, more than 90% being singletons, with the ten largest covering around 1.6%. The specimen sequenced was peripheral blood. The source of these receptors is a man aged 55 to 69 with acute or convalescent COVID-19.

The chain is built from TRBV7-2 and TRBJ2-5; D is possibly TRBD1 (5 bases). The V end was cut by 3 bases, the J end by 5 bases, with 16 bases between. CDR1 and CDR2 (germline): SGHTA, FQGNSA. The CDR3 covers 15 residues. In DNA, the CDR3 is TGTGCCAGCAGCTTTAGCTACAGGCAAGGGGAGACCCAGTACTTC. Translating gives CASSFSYRQGETQYF.

The rearrangement joins TRBV6-2 or TRBV6-3 to TRBJ1-5; D uncertain. V was shortened by 3 bases and J by 12 bases, with 12 bases between the two germline ends. CDR1 and CDR2 from the germline V gene are MNHEY and SVGEGT. This CDR3 is 12 amino acids long. CDR3 in amino acids: CASSYQGGLQHF. In DNA form, the CDR3 reads TGTGCCAGCAGTTATCAAGGCGGGCTCCAGCATTTT.

The chain is built from TRBV27 and TRBJ1-1, with no clear D. This CDR3 comprises 15 residues. Germline V gives CDR1 MNHEY, CDR2 SMNVEV (reference sequence). V lost 6 bases to trimming and J lost 0 bases, with 14 bases between them. The CDR3 region has the DNA TGTGCCAGCAGAACAGAGGGCTTGATGAACACTGAAGCTTTCTTT. Its protein product is CASRTEGLMNTEAFF.

J is TRBJ1-1 and V is TRBV5-1; a weak D match, TRBD1 (5 bases). The germline V and J ends were trimmed by 0 bases and 1 base, with 10 bases remaining between them. CDR1 SGHRS and CDR2 YFSETQ come from the germline V gene. The CDR3 is 15 residues long. As DNA, the CDR3 is TGCGCCAGCAGCTTGGAACCAGGGCAGAACACTGAAGCTTTCTTT. Translation gives CASSLEPGQNTEAFF. The variable domain in full, completed from reference TRBV5-1 and TRBJ1-1, reads KAGVTQTPRYLIKTRGQQVTLSCSPISGHRSVSWYQQTPGQGLQFLFEYFSETQRNKGNFPGRFSGRQFSNSRSEMNVSTLELGDSALYLCASSLEPGQNTEAFFGQGTRLTVV.

This clone was counted between two and nine times. The junction departs from germline at one end; a sequencing error may be responsible. The chain has TRBV7-7 and TRBJ2-1; 8 bases fit TRBD2. CDR3 length equals 15 residues. Per germline, CDR1 SSHAT and CDR2 FNYEAQ (reference sequence). CDR3 amino acids: CASSLGAGAHNEQFF. CDR3 sequence (DNA): TGTGCTAGCAGCTTAGGAGCGGGAGCCCACAATGAGCAGTTCTTC.

The rearrangement links TRBV19 to TRBJ2-3; 12 positions agree with TRBD2. The germline V gene has CDR1 LNHDA and CDR2 SQIVND (reference sequence). This CDR3 region has 15 residues. J gave up 2 bases and V 8 bases, and 5 bases lay outside the gene matches. Here the CDR3 DNA reads TGTGCCAGTGGACTAGCGGGATCTATCACAGATACGCAGTATTTT. Translating gives CASGLAGSITDTQYF.